These 12 T cell receptor beta chains came from one sample sequenced in a study of CD8 T cells in Susac syndrome (dated by TCRdb to between 2019 and 2020). Library preparation employed the immunoSEQ multiplex PCR assay. RNA was extracted with the RNeasy kit and roughly 0.45 to 1 ug was reverse transcribed using random hexamers. TCRdb ran its own pipeline on the public reads, namely fastp trimming at Q25 and MiXCR clone calling, and kept in-frame beta chains. Entries that share a CDR3 protein sequence are merged under the most common genes and DNA. This sample lists about 190,000 distinct CDR3 sequences; 95% were detected once. In total, the top ten clones hold about 0.15% of the sample. What was sequenced was CD8+ T cells from PBMCs. These receptors all come from a human donor with Susac syndrome.

This clonotype appeared a few times. The gene calls are TRBV28 and TRBJ2-7; 9 bases match TRBD2. The CDR3 is 16 residues long. V was pared by 6 bases and J by 4 bases, with 13 bases of the junction left unmatched. From germline, CDR1 is MDHEN and CDR2 SYDVKM. The CDR3 bases are TGTGCCAGCAGCCGTCGCACCAAGCTAGCGGGATACGAGCAGTACTTC. It is translated as CASSRRTKLAGYEQYF.

This clonotype was counted once. The gene calls are TRBV5-1 and TRBJ2-1, with 8 bases that match TRBD2. Unmatched junction bases numbered 9, after V lost 6 bases and J lost 10 bases. This CDR3 is 13 amino acids long. In germline, CDR1 is SGHRS, CDR2 YFSETQ. DNA of the CDR3: TGCGCCAGCACACGGGAGGGATCTGGAGAGCAGTTCTTC. Protein: CASTREGSGEQFF.

The J gene is TRBJ2-7, the V gene TRBV11-1, with TRBD1 as a possible D gene (6 bases). The CDR3 runs 15 residues. V was shortened by 3 bases and J by 2 bases, with 14 bases between the two germline ends. Per germline, CDR1 SGHAT and CDR2 FQDESV (reference sequence). Written as DNA, the CDR3 is TGTGCCAGCAGCTTCTCGGACAGAGAAACCTACGAGCAGTACTTC. This sequence encodes CASSFSDRETYEQYF.

This chain joins TRBV28 and TRBJ2-4; D ambiguous. The CDR3 totals 16 residues. V shed 3 bases and J shed 1 base, with 13 bases lying between them. Germline CDR1 reads MDHEN; CDR2 reads SYDVKM. The CDR3 loop reads CASSLTLSEAKNIQYF. DNA for the CDR3: TGTGCCAGCAGTTTGACGTTAAGTGAGGCCAAAAACATTCAGTACTTC.

A single count supports this clonotype. The chain carries TRBV29-1 and TRBJ2-1; D might be TRBD1 or TRBD2, each matching 5 bases. V was pared by 1 base and J by 8 bases, with 9 bases between. This CDR3 is 12 amino acids long. The germline V gene encodes CDR1 SQVTM and CDR2 ANQGSEA. CDR3 sequence: CSVEGGPDEQFF. The CDR3 DNA is TGCAGCGTTGAAGGGGGACCGGATGAGCAGTTCTTC.

This clonotype was observed a single time. The rearrangement joins TRBV9 to TRBJ2-7, with a weak D call TRBD2 (5 bases). The CDR3 sequence is 14 residues long. Germline CDR1 is SGDLS and CDR2 is YYNGEE. V gave up 4 bases and J gave up 2 bases, with 13 bases separating them. The DNA for the CDR3 is TGTGCCAGCAGCTTGACCGGGAATCCCTACGAGCAGTACTTC. Translation: CASSLTGNPYEQYF.

The V gene is TRBV9, the J gene TRBJ1-4; the match to TRBD1 covers 9 bases. Trimming at V came to 7 bases and at J to 6 bases, leaving 4 bases not matched to a gene. Germline loops: CDR1 SGDLS, CDR2 YYNGEE. The CDR3 has 13 residues. CDR3 nucleotide sequence: TGTGCCAGCGGACAGGGGAAGGATGAAAAACTGTTTTTT. Its translation: CASGQGKDEKLFF.

J is TRBJ2-7 and V is TRBV27, with 11 bases lining up with TRBD1. V dropped 0 bases and J dropped 7; count of bases not matched to a gene: 8. Germline-derived CDR1 and CDR2 are MNHEY and SMNVEV (reference sequence). The CDR3 consists of 16 residues. The CDR3: CASSLSMRTGGLEQYF. CDR3 in DNA: TGTGCCAGCAGTTTATCCATGCGGACAGGGGGCCTAGAGCAGTACTTC.

The V and J genes are TRBV28 and TRBJ2-5; D gene ambiguous. Germline V CDR1 and CDR2: MDHEN, SYDVKM. The CDR3 totals 13 residues. Trimming left V 8 bases short and J 7 bases short, with 17 bases between. CDR3 nucleotides: TGTGCCAGCCTCGACCATAGGGTTGGGACCCAGTACTTC. Amino acids: CASLDHRVGTQYF.

The rearrangement links TRBV20-1 to TRBJ2-3; TRBD1 is a possible D gene (6 bases). Germline V gene data show CDR1 as DFQATT and CDR2 as SNEGSKA (reference sequence). V lost 6 bases to trimming and J lost 0 bases, with 22 bases between them. The CDR3 extends over 17 amino acids. The CDR3 DNA is TGCAGTGCCGGTGGTCAGGGGACCTCATCTAGCACAGATACGCAGTATTTT. Translated: CSAGGQGTSSSTDTQYF.

In nucleotides, the CDR3 is TGCAGTGCTACCGGGACTAGCGGGAACGAGCAGTACTTC. This translates into CSATGTSGNEQYF. The chain recombines TRBV20-1 with TRBJ2-7, with TRBD2 identical over 13 bases. Germline V gene sequence: CDR1 DFQATT, CDR2 SNEGSKA (reference sequence). The CDR3 totals 13 residues. The V gene end was trimmed by 4 bases and the J gene end by 5 bases; junction bases not matched to a gene: 2.

The rearrangement joins TRBV6-5 to TRBJ2-1, with 12 bases matching TRBD2. CDR3 length equals 17 residues. Trimming at V came to 0 bases and at J to 8 bases, leaving 8 bases not matched to a gene. Germline CDR1 reads MNHEY; CDR2 reads SVGAGI. In nucleotides, the CDR3 is TGTGCCAGCAGTTACTCCGCCTCTAGCGGGGGGGCCCATGAGCAGTTCTTC. Translated, it gives CASSYSASSGGAHEQFF.